A single T cell receptor beta chain is shown here with its context. The sample is drawn from a study of shared clonotypes between healthy human individuals. Original methodology: With immunoSEQ giving junction-only sequences and no quality scores, filtering differed. Sequencing was performed with immunoSEQ multiplex PCR; in TCRdb, only in-frame clones are kept and a portion is missing. For V, J and clone size, that table is used; D and trimming come from the DNA. The sample includes millions of clones, 90% to 95% of them seen just once. V lost 1 base to trimming and J lost 7 bases; unmatched junction nucleotides: 7. CDR1 is GTSNPN and CDR2 is SVGIG in the germline V gene (reference sequence). CDR3 length: 14 amino acids.

This sequence was found in a man between 18 and 29 years old in good health. Sequenced: naive CD4+ T cells sorted from blood. Subset in this sample: CD45RA+ positively selected. The chain couples TRBV30 to TRBJ2-1, with 7 nucleotides matching TRBD1. The CDR3 nucleotides are TGTGCCTGGAGTGGTGCAGGGGGTGGGAATGAGCAGTTCTTC. Translating it yields CAWSGAGGGNEQFF. Complete variable domain (other parts from reference TRBV30 and TRBJ2-1): SQTIHQWPATLVQPVGSPLSLECTVEGTSNPNLYWYRQAAGRGLQLLFYSVGIGQISSEVPQNLSASRPQDRQFILSSKKLLLSDSGFYLCAWSGAGGGNEQFFGPGTRLTVL.